The T cell receptor beta chain under discussion was sequenced for a study of identical twins. The V segment lost 2 bases and the J segment 6 bases; nucleotides outside the gene matches: 5. This CDR3 spans 13 amino acids. Germline CDR1 and CDR2: SQVTM and ANQGSEA. Using its own MiXCR run on the 5' RACE reads, TCRdb lists one record per CDR3 protein. The data contain about 790,000 distinct CDR3 sequences, roughly 20% of them singletons. These data were also reused for a study on T cells expressing NK-cell markers.

The sequence was collected from a woman under 30 in good health. Sequencing was performed on PBMCs. The genes are TRBV29-1 and TRBJ2-7; the match to TRBD1 covers 9 bases. The CDR3: CSVETGQGREQYF. For the CDR3, the DNA is TGCAGCGTTGAAACGGGACAGGGACGCGAGCAGTACTTC.